The present entry profiles one TCR beta chain with its context. Its antigen is unknown. Primed by a sample-barcoded 5' primer and a J-beta primer mix, a second PCR proceeded for about 7 to 11 cycles. TCRdb reanalysed the 5' RACE reads using MiXCR and keeps one entry per CDR3 protein. The table records 700,000 or so distinct CDR3 sequences, approximately 22% of them present only once. This specimen comes from a study of blood T cells in healthy people across ages. Across the study: About one barcoded TCR beta cDNA was captured per two T cells.

Trimming stripped 7 bases from V and 2 bases from J, with 12 bases between. CDR1 and CDR2 from the germline V gene are MDHEN and SYDVKM. The CDR3 sequence is 15 residues long. The study, taken as a whole, reports: Both higher diversity and more naive CD4+ cells marked long-lived donors when set against aged donors. With naive T cell percentage, TCR beta diversity showed a strong correlation.

The TCR sequence derives from a man aged 65 to 79 in good health. Source material: blood. V gene TRBV28 combines with J gene TRBJ1-6, with D unclear. CDR3 bases: TGTGCCAGCATTCGGACGGCCCCCTATAATTCACCCCTCCACTTT. The encoded protein is CASIRTAPYNSPLHF.